This T cell receptor beta chain emerged from a study of T cells in localized non-small cell lung cancer. Whole-study findings and limits: Exceeding tumor, uninvolved adjacent lung had the highest T cell clonality.

Germline loops: CDR1 MNHGY, CDR2 SAAAGT. The CDR3 loop spans 15 amino acids. The ends were cut back, 6 bases at V and 4 bases at J, with 15 bases in the middle. This clone came up a few times. Its target is not known. This table comes from immunoSEQ multiplex PCR, and its TCRdb copy is limited to in-frame clones, with some not included. This sample yields 1,500 to 2,000 clones, of which under 40% are seen a single time; more than 14% belongs to the top ten. The sample here was normal lung tissue next to the tumor, taken before any cancer treatment. The chain is built from TRBV6-8 and TRBJ2-2, with D tentatively TRBD2 (6 bases). The sequence derives from a female donor aged 60 or older with stage II squamous cell lung carcinoma. The CDR3 here is CASSRDLGITGELFF. CDR3 nucleotide sequence: TGTGCCAGCAGCCGGGACTTGGGGATCACCGGGGAGCTGTTTTTT.